The 18 T cell receptor beta chains below come from one sample, sequenced in a study of PD-L1 blockade in urothelial cancer. Clones were read by immunoSEQ multiplex PCR, and TCRdb kept only the in-frame ones, dropping some. The data hold roughly 130,000 clones, with roughly 80% observed a single time. Stated time point: pretreatment peripheral blood. The specimen was PBMCs, collected around atezolizumab (anti-PD-L1) treatment. The source is a man aged 45-65 years with urothelial cancer.

This clone was seen only a few times. The chain uses TRBV5-1 and TRBJ2-3, with TRBD2 matching 9 bases. This CDR3 comprises 17 residues. Trimming removed 4 bases from V and 0 bases from J; junction bases left unmatched: 9. CDR1 is SGHRS and CDR2 is YFSETQ in the germline V gene. The CDR3 nucleotides read TGCGCCAGCAGCGCGCGGACTAGCGCAAAAAGCACAGATACGCAGTATTTT. Residues: CASSARTSAKSTDTQYF.

The count of this clone is one. The gene calls are TRBV18 and TRBJ2-5; D is unclear. Deletions cut 1 base from V and 4 bases from J, with 13 bases between. The CDR3 has 15 residues. Germline assignment: CDR1 KGHSH and CDR2 LQKENI. CDR3 residues: CASSPQGASGETQYF. DNA for the CDR3: TGTGCCAGCTCACCACAAGGAGCCAGTGGAGAGACCCAGTACTTC.

The chain employs TRBV28 and TRBJ2-2; no clear D gene. Germline V CDR1 and CDR2: MDHEN, SYDVKM. Trimming took off 5 bases at V and 1 base at J, with 11 bases between the two ends. The CDR3 loop spans 15 amino acids. This CDR3 is CASSQWFGNTGELFF. The DNA for the CDR3 is TGTGCCAGCAGTCAGTGGTTTGGGAACACCGGGGAGCTGTTTTTT.

J is TRBJ2-1 and V is TRBV7-9, with D possibly TRBD1 on 6 matching bases. The CDR3 is 14 residues long. V was cut by 5 bases and J by 8 bases, with 16 bases left in between. From germline, CDR1 is SEHNR and CDR2 FQNEAQ (reference sequence). The CDR3 here is CASSQAQGGDEQFF. CDR3 in DNA: TGTGCCAGCAGCCAGGCACAGGGTGGCGATGAGCAGTTCTTC.

This rearrangement joins TRBV5-1 to TRBJ2-7; 10 bases align to TRBD1. The CDR3 is 15 residues long. The junction had 3 bases not matched to a gene; V was cut back by 1 base and J by 2 bases. Germline V gives CDR1 SGHRS, CDR2 YFSETQ. CDR3 DNA sequence: TGCGCCAGCAGCTTGCGGGACAGGGGCCCCTACGAGCAGTACTTC. Translating it yields CASSLRDRGPYEQYF.

CDR3 amino acids: CASGPDRDTEAFF. CDR3 nucleotides: TGTGCTAGTGGCCCAGACAGGGACACTGAAGCTTTCTTT. V is TRBV12-5 and J is TRBJ1-1; 7 nucleotides match TRBD1. CDR1 LGHNT and CDR2 FRNRAP come from the germline V gene. V lost 6 bases, J lost 3 bases, and 4 bases stayed unmatched. The CDR3 covers 13 residues.

Concerning this clone: The junction departs from germline at one end; a sequencing error may be responsible. The rearrangement links TRBV7-7 to TRBJ2-5, with D possibly TRBD1 on 6 matching bases. Per the germline V gene, CDR1 is SSHAT and CDR2 is FNYEAQ (reference sequence). The CDR3 runs 13 residues. In DNA, the CDR3 is TGTGCTAGCAGCCGCGACAGGTCGGGGACCCAGTACTTC. Translating it yields CASSRDRSGTQYF. The full variable domain, its missing parts supplied by reference TRBV7-7 and TRBJ2-5, is GAGVSQSPRYKVTKRGQDVTLRCDPISSHATLYWYQQALGQGPEFLTYFNYEAQPDKSGLPSDRFSAERPEGSISTLTIQRTEQRDSAMYRCASSRDRSGTQYFGPGTRLLVL.

This clone showed up just once. The chain has TRBV4-1 and TRBJ2-5, with D possibly being TRBD1 (5 bases). The CDR3 has 16 residues. The V gene's germline CDR1 is MGHRA and CDR2 YSYEKL. V shed 0 bases and J shed 5 bases, with 16 bases lying between them. The CDR3 region has the DNA TGCGCCAGCAGCCAAGATAATACAGGCTCCGGGGAGACCCAGTACTTC. It is translated as CASSQDNTGSGETQYF.

The chain recombines TRBV6-1 with TRBJ2-3, with D possibly being TRBD1 (6 bases). In germline, CDR1 is MNHNS, CDR2 SASEGT. V lost 1 base, J lost 0 bases, and 8 bases lay in between. The CDR3 totals 15 residues. CDR3 bases: TGTGCCAGCAGTGAAGGGACAGTTAGCACAGATACGCAGTATTTT. Its translation: CASSEGTVSTDTQYF.

The V call is TRBV5-1, the J call TRBJ1-4, with 9 bases lining up with TRBD1. Germline V gene data show CDR1 as SGHRS and CDR2 as YFSETQ. This CDR3 is 14 amino acids long. With 4 bases clipped from V and 8 bases from J, the junction kept 6 bases outside the gene matches. The CDR3 is CASSKGQGKEKLFF. The CDR3 DNA follows: TGCGCCAGCAGCAAGGGACAGGGAAAGGAAAAACTGTTTTTT.

This rearrangement joins TRBV19 to TRBJ2-2, with 13 bases matching TRBD2. The length of the CDR3 is 16 residues. Germline values: CDR1 LNHDA, CDR2 SQIVND (reference sequence). Germline trimming cut 6 bases from V and 2 bases from J; bases unmatched to any gene: 3. The CDR3 DNA reads as TGTGCCAGTAGAAAGGGACTAGCGGGAAACACCGGGGAGCTGTTTTTT. Its translation is CASRKGLAGNTGELFF.

The V call is TRBV18, the J call TRBJ1-6; D uncertain. The germline V gene encodes CDR1 KGHSH and CDR2 LQKENI. The CDR3 contains 17 residues. V was pared by 1 base and J by 0 bases, with 10 bases between. DNA for the CDR3: TGTGCCAGCTCACCACGGACTCTCAGCTCCTATAATTCACCCCTCCACTTT. This codes for CASSPRTLSSYNSPLHF. Full variable domain (remainder filled in from reference TRBV18 and TRBJ1-6): NAGVMQNPRHLVRRRGQEARLRCSPMKGHSHVYWYRQLPEEGLKFMVYLQKENIIDESGMPKERFSAEFPKEGPSILRIQQVVRGDSAAYFCASSPRTLSSYNSPLHFGNGTRLTVT.

The chain is built from TRBV28 and TRBJ2-1; TRBD1 matches 7 bases. V dropped 6 bases and J dropped 0; count of bases not matched to a gene: 5. This CDR3 contains 15 residues. Germline values: CDR1 MDHEN, CDR2 SYDVKM. For the CDR3, the DNA is TGTGCCAGCAGCAGGGACAGCAGCTCCTACAATGAGCAGTTCTTC. Translating gives CASSRDSSSYNEQFF.

The genes are TRBV2 and TRBJ1-2; D is possibly TRBD1 (5 bases). CDR3 size: 9 residues. CDR1 and CDR2 from the germline V gene are SNHLY and FYNNEI. The V end lost 11 bases, the J end lost 6 bases, and 7 bases lay between the germline ends. As DNA, the CDR3 is TGTGCCGGGGGGAATGGCTACACCTTC. It yields the protein CAGGNGYTF.

The V call is TRBV9, the J call TRBJ2-1, with D maybe TRBD2 (6 bases). V lost 4 bases and J lost 3, with 17 bases in between. CDR3 length equals 16 residues. Germline values: CDR1 SGDLS, CDR2 YYNGEE. CDR3 DNA sequence: TGTGCCAGCAGCCCCCCGACTAGGGGAATCTACAATGAGCAGTTCTTC. Amino acids: CASSPPTRGIYNEQFF.

The rearrangement joins TRBV5-1 to TRBJ2-3, with TRBD1 identical over 7 bases. V was clipped by 10 bases and J by 2 bases; unmatched bases: 16. The germline V gene encodes CDR1 SGHRS and CDR2 YFSETQ. CDR3 length equals 16 residues. CDR3 in amino acids: CAAARGYRGITDTQYF. The CDR3 DNA is TGCGCCGCAGCACGAGGATACAGGGGAATCACAGATACGCAGTATTTT.

The sample holds one count of this clone. This chain joins TRBV7-6 and TRBJ1-5, with a possible D match to TRBD1 (6 bases). V was shortened by 5 bases and J by 2 bases, with 13 bases between the two germline ends. CDR3 length: 15 residues. Germline V gene data show CDR1 as SGHVS and CDR2 as FNYEAQ. The CDR3 loop reads CASSPQGFGNQPQHF. CDR3 in DNA: TGTGCCAGCAGCCCCCAGGGGTTTGGCAATCAGCCCCAGCATTTT.

This chain joins TRBV19 and TRBJ2-3; TRBD1 matches 9 bases. Trimming cost V 6 bases and J 3 bases; bases outside gene matches: 4. The CDR3 covers 14 residues. The V gene's germline CDR1 is LNHDA and CDR2 SQIVND (reference sequence). CDR3 loop: CASSRDRVTDTQYF. CDR3 DNA sequence: TGTGCCAGTAGCCGGGACAGGGTAACAGATACGCAGTATTTT.